Each of the 19 T cell receptor beta chains below was sequenced from the same sample in a study of Graves' ophthalmopathy and Graves' hyperthyroidism. The authors amplified TCR beta CDR3 regions, and they did so from RNA transcripts for repertoire sequencing. RT-PCR was first run with HTBI primers, then multiplex PCR in a second round. TCRdb passed the multiplex PCR reads through MiXCR, listing each CDR3 protein once. The table has 900,000 to 1,200,000 distinct CDR3 sequences, about 36% seen once. Source material: peripheral blood or thyroid tissue (not recorded which). Receptor source: an adult man with Graves' hyperthyroidism.

This clonotype occurred once. No DNA is shown, since the ends of the CDR3 on it are uncertain; the CDR3 is the one TCRdb lists. The rearrangement joins TRBV5-1 to TRBJ1-5; the table's D call, TRBD1, has no DNA check behind it. CDR1 is SGHRS, CDR2 YFSETQ, per germline. Counting both end residues, the CDR3 totals 15 amino acids. CDR3 amino acids: CACSVDTGANQPQHF.

This clonotype was picked up many times. V gene TRBV24-1 combines with J gene TRBJ2-7, with D unresolved. The CDR3 has 15 amino acids. Germline CDR1 is KGHDR and CDR2 is SFDVKD. The V end was cut by 0 bases, the J end by 5 bases, with 13 bases between. The CDR3 spells CATSDLPRETNEQYF. DNA of the CDR3: TGTGCCACCAGTGATTTGCCCCGCGAGACAAACGAGCAGTACTTC.

The CDR3 spells CASRPGQPNQPQHF. CDR3 DNA sequence: TGTGCCAGCAGACCCGGACAGCCTAATCAGCCCCAGCATTTT. V usage is TRBV28 and J usage is TRBJ1-5; possibly TRBD1 for D (6 bases). Germline V gene data show CDR1 as MDHEN and CDR2 as SYDVKM. The germline V and J ends were trimmed by 6 bases and 4 bases, with 13 bases remaining between them. The CDR3 length is 14 residues.

There are many counts of this clonotype. This chain joins TRBV7-8 and TRBJ2-5; TRBD1 aligns across 12 bases. Germline CDR1 is SGHVS and CDR2 is FQNEAQ. The CDR3 runs to 15 residues. Trimming at V came to 5 bases and at J to 5 bases, leaving 6 bases not matched to a gene. CDR3 residues: CASSGTGGAGETQYF. CDR3 DNA sequence: TGTGCCAGCAGCGGGACAGGGGGCGCGGGGGAGACCCAGTACTTC. The whole variable domain, filled in from reference TRBV7-8 and TRBJ2-5, reads GAGVSQSPRYKVAKRGQDVALRCDPISGHVSLFWYQQALGQGPEFLTYFQNEAQLDKSGLPSDRFFAERPEGSVSTLKIQRTQQEDSAVYLCASSGTGGAGETQYFGPGTRLLVL.

The rearrangement joins TRBV12-5 to TRBJ2-2, with TRBD1 matching over 10 bases. The CDR3 extends over 12 amino acids. Germline CDR1 LGHNT, CDR2 FRNRAP. The CDR3 DNA sequence: TGTGAGAGGACAGGGGGCACCGGGGAGCTGTTTTTT. Translating gives CERTGGTGELFF.

The chain combines TRBV19 with TRBJ1-1; 7 bases line up with TRBD1. V was pared by 7 bases and J by 4 bases, with 3 bases of the junction left unmatched. The CDR3 length is 12 residues. Germline CDR1 LNHDA, CDR2 SQIVND (reference sequence). CDR3 protein: CASTDRSTEAFF. CDR3 sequence (DNA): TGTGCCAGTACGGACAGGTCCACTGAAGCTTTCTTT.

Details on this clonotype: This sequence may be a read error, since a much larger clone differs from it by one base. It is likely a read error, because the conserved phenylalanine at the end of the CDR3 is missing. V is TRBV7-9 and J is TRBJ1-5; no reliable D call. This CDR3 has 14 residues. V lost 3 bases and J lost 10, with 16 bases in between. CDR1 is SEHNR and CDR2 is FQNEAQ in the germline V gene (reference sequence). The CDR3 DNA sequence: TGTGCCAGCAGCTTGGACGTACGGGTGGGTCCCCAGCATCTT. This codes for CASSLDVRVGPQHL.

The chain employs TRBV6-2 or TRBV6-3 and TRBJ2-7, with 8 nucleotides matching TRBD1. Trimming at V came to 2 bases and at J to 7 bases, leaving 4 bases not matched to a gene. This CDR3 contains 13 residues. CDR1 MNHEY and CDR2 SVGEGT come from the germline V gene. CDR3 nucleotide sequence: TGTGCCAGCAGTTACGGGACAGGCCGGGAGCAGTACTTC. Its protein product is CASSYGTGREQYF.

Points on this clonotype: It may be a read error: a sequence one base away is much more abundant. The chain joins TRBV11-1 to TRBJ1-2; 9 bases fit TRBD1. After removal of 2 bases from V and 5 bases from J, the junction contained 6 bases not matched to a gene. CDR3 length: 15 amino acids. CDR1 is SGHAT, CDR2 FQDESV, per germline (reference sequence). In nucleotides, the CDR3 is TGTGCCAGCAGCTTAACAGGACAGGGGTTGTATGGCTACACCTTC. It codes for CASSLTGQGLYGYTF.

V gene TRBV25-1 combines with J gene TRBJ1-5, with TRBD1 identical over 10 bases. CDR3 length: 15 residues. J gave up 5 bases and V 5 bases, and 6 bases lay outside the gene matches. The V gene's germline CDR1 is MGHDK and CDR2 SYGVNS. The CDR3 region is CASSPLTGGHQPQHF. CDR3 in DNA: TGTGCCAGCAGTCCCCTGACAGGGGGCCATCAGCCCCAGCATTTT.

In its sample, this clonotype was seen a few times. The V gene is TRBV11-2, the J gene TRBJ1-1; D may be TRBD1 (5 bases). From germline, CDR1 is SGHAT and CDR2 FQNNGV. CDR3 size: 14 residues. Between the trimmed V and J ends, which lost 6 bases and 5 bases, there was a span of 16 bases. The DNA for the CDR3 is TGTGCCAGCAGTTTTCGGGGCTCGAGAACTGAAGCTTTCTTT. Translated, it gives CASSFRGSRTEAFF.

CDR3 sequence (DNA): TGTGCCAGCAGTTACAAGGGACAGGGGGAGACCCAGTACTTC. Translated: CASSYKGQGETQYF. This chain links TRBV6-6 with TRBJ2-5, with 10 bases aligning to TRBD1. V lost 2 bases to trimming and J lost 5 bases; unmatched junction nucleotides: 2. The germline gives CDR1 MNHNY, CDR2 SVGAGI (reference sequence). This CDR3 region has 14 residues.

This clonotype occurred many times. V gene TRBV9 combines with J gene TRBJ1-1, with D unresolved. This CDR3 is built from 14 residues. Trimming left V 0 bases short and J 2 bases short, with 8 bases between. Germline V gives CDR1 SGDLS, CDR2 YYNGEE. CDR3 protein: CASSVDYGNTEAFF. CDR3 nucleotides: TGTGCCAGCAGCGTAGATTACGGAAACACTGAAGCTTTCTTT.

The chain employs TRBV29-1 and TRBJ1-2; 7 nucleotides agree with TRBD1. The CDR3 consists of 14 residues. CDR1 is SQVTM, CDR2 ANQGSEA, per germline. V shed 0 bases and J 3 bases; nucleotides not matched to a gene: 4. This CDR3 is CSVEDHTGDYGYTF. CDR3 coding DNA: TGCAGCGTTGAAGACCATACAGGGGACTATGGCTACACCTTC.

This clonotype came up once. This chain connects TRBV2 to TRBJ1-5, with D possibly TRBD1 on 5 matching bases. The V end lost 4 bases, the J end lost 7 bases, and 17 bases lay between the germline ends. The germline V gene encodes CDR1 SNHLY and CDR2 FYNNEI. There are 15 residues in the CDR3. CDR3 nucleotide sequence: TGTGCCAGCAGTGGTATTGTGGGGGTTGGACAGCCCCAGCATTTT. It codes for CASSGIVGVGQPQHF.

There are many counts of this clonotype. The V gene is TRBV10-3, the J gene TRBJ1-4; D perhaps matches TRBD1 (6 bases). Germline CDR1 is ENHRY and CDR2 is SYGVKD. The CDR3 loop spans 17 amino acids. With 0 bases removed from V and 0 bases from J, the gap between germline ends came to 11 bases. CDR3 region: CAISESDRLSTNEKLFF. The CDR3 bases are TGTGCCATCAGTGAGTCCGACAGGTTATCAACTAATGAAAAACTGTTTTTT.

This sequence joins TRBV5-4 and TRBJ2-7; possibly TRBD1 for D (5 bases). The germline V and J ends were trimmed by 0 bases and 5 bases, with 15 bases remaining between them. Germline assignment: CDR1 SGHNT and CDR2 YYREEE (reference sequence). This CDR3 contains 15 residues. The CDR3 is CASSLEAGFLHEQYF. CDR3 coding DNA: TGTGCCAGCAGCTTGGAGGCAGGGTTTTTGCACGAGCAGTACTTC.

This clonotype came up many times. In nucleotides, the CDR3 is TGTGCCAGCAGCCCACAGACGGGCATGTGGGATGGCTACACCTTC. Translation gives CASSPQTGMWDGYTF. This sequence joins TRBV12-3 or TRBV12-4 and TRBJ1-2; D uncertain. Trimming removed 6 bases at V and 6 bases at J, with 20 bases between. The CDR3 covers 15 residues.

As concerns this clonotype: The junction and the germline gene differ at one end; a read error may be behind it. The chain is built from TRBV29-1 and TRBJ2-6; no definite D call. The CDR3 spans 9 residues. The germline V gene has CDR1 SQVTM and CDR2 ANQGSEA. In nucleotides, the CDR3 is TGCAGCGTCGCCGATTCTGAAGCTTTC. This gives the protein CSVADSEAF.